This is a list of T cell receptor beta chains from one sample in a study of Graves' ophthalmopathy and Graves' hyperthyroidism. MiXCR, run by TCRdb on the multiplex PCR reads, gives a single entry per CDR3 protein. Counted here are 150,000 or so distinct CDR3 sequences, 35% to 50% occurring once; the ten biggest clones make up approximately 8.9%. The sample consisted of peripheral blood. The source is a man under 40 with Graves' ophthalmopathy. Each CDR3 is given with its conserved first and last residue. D genes are given only for firm matches.

TRBJ1-1 14 TRBV11-2 . CASSPSNWGTEAFF
TRBJ1-6 15 TRBV9 TRBD1 CASSVATGGNSPLHF
TRBJ1-2 14 TRBV7-2 . CASSNLGGRRGYTF
TRBJ1-5 13 TRBV28 . CASSPGVYQPQHF
TRBJ2-7 13 TRBV7-2 . CASSLGPVSEQYF
TRBJ2-7 18 TRBV2 TRBD2 CAVLQGARLAGGLYEQYF
TRBJ2-5 15 TRBV30 TRBD2 CAWSQEGLASETQYF
TRBJ2-5 13 TRBV24-1 . CATSDPGIETQYF
TRBJ1-5 17 TRBV15 TRBD1 CATRGSGRTGNNQPQHF
TRBJ2-7 15 TRBV24-1 TRBD1 CATSDPNRGDYEQYF
TRBJ2-7 14 TRBV5-1 TRBD1 CASSTGQVNYEQYF
TRBJ1-2 12 TRBV28 . CASSWNRDGYTF
TRBJ2-7 15 TRBV6-1 . CASSRDSSGTYEQYF
TRBJ1-1 15 TRBV6-2/TRBV6-3 . CASSSKQGVGTEAFF
TRBJ2-5 16 TRBV20-1 TRBD2 CSASGFGSGRQETQYF
TRBJ1-1 12 TRBV2 . CASSEGHTEAFF
TRBJ2-7 16 TRBV12-3/TRBV12-4 TRBD2 CASSPRLAGGSYEQYF
TRBJ1-1 15 TRBV7-9 . CASTPYSGANTEAFF
TRBJ1-5 14 TRBV5-6 . CASSSPGFNQPQHF
TRBJ2-7 13 TRBV10-3 . CAIRPEGSYEQYF
TRBJ1-2 14 TRBV20-1 . CSARDQAQVYGYTF
TRBJ1-2 13 TRBV20-1 . CSAVDRSTRGYTF
TRBJ1-5 14 TRBV6-2/TRBV6-3 . CASRFTGNNQPQHF
TRBJ2-5 15 TRBV27 . CASSLAVAAEETQYF
TRBJ2-7 14 TRBV12-3/TRBV12-4 . CASSLGTGANEQYF
TRBJ1-5 13 TRBV7-8 . CASTETGYQPQHF
TRBJ1-1 15 TRBV20-1 . CSARESQGMVPDAFF
TRBJ1-1 15 TRBV30 . CAWRSFGGQYTEAFF
TRBJ2-7 13 TRBV7-2 . CASSLDKTYEQYF
TRBJ2-7 14 TRBV30 . CAWSVPFTNYEQYF
TRBJ2-7 14 TRBV12-3/TRBV12-4 . CASSRGAEAYEQYF
TRBJ1-2 12 TRBV12-3/TRBV12-4 . CATHGRNYGYTF
TRBJ1-5 15 TRBV4-3 . CASSPYRGPNQPQHF